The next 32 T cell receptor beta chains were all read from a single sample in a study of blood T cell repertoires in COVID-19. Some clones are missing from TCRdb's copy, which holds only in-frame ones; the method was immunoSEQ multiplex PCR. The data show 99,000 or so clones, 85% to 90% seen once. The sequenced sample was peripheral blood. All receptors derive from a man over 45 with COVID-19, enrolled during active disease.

CDR3 in amino acids: CASSQGVAANTGELFF. CDR3 nucleotide sequence: TGTGCCAGCAGCCAAGGGGTGGCGGCGAACACCGGGGAGCTGTTTTTT. The gene calls are TRBV3-1 (or the pseudogene TRBV3-2) and TRBJ2-2, with unresolved D. The germline gives CDR1 LGHDT, CDR2 YNNKEL (reference sequence). CDR3 length equals 16 residues. Trimming took off 1 base at V and 0 bases at J, with 9 bases between the two ends.

CDR3 nucleotides: TGTGCCAGCTCACCCTCCGGGGGTTCGGGCACCATATATTTT. It encodes CASSPSGGSGTIYF. The chain couples TRBV18 to TRBJ1-3; D is perhaps TRBD1 (5 bases). CDR1 is KGHSH and CDR2 is LQKENI in the germline V gene. The CDR3 loop spans 14 amino acids. V was pared by 3 bases and J by 9 bases, with 15 bases between.

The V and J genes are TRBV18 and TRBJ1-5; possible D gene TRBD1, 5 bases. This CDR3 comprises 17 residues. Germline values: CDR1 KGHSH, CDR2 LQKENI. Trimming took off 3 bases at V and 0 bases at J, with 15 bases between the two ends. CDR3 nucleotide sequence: TGTGCCAGCTCACCGGGGCAGGGATCGTTTAGCAATCAGCCCCAGCATTTT. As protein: CASSPGQGSFSNQPQHF.

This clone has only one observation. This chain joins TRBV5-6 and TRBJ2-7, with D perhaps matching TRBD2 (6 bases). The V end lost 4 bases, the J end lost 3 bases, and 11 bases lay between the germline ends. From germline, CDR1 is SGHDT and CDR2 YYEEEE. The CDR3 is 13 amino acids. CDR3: CASSRRGLYEQYF. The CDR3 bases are TGTGCCAGCAGCCGACGGGGACTCTACGAGCAGTACTTC.

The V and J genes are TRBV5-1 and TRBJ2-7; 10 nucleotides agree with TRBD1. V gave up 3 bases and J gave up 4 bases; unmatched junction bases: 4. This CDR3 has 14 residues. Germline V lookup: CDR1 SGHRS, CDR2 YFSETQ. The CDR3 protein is CASSYGTGEYEQYF. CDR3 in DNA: TGCGCCAGCAGCTACGGGACAGGGGAGTACGAGCAGTACTTC.

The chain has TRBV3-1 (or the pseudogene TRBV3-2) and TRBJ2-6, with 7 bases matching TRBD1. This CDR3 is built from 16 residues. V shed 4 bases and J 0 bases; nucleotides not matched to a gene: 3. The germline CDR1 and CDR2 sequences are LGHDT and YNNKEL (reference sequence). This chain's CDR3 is CASSLQGPSGANVLTF. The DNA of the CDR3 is TGTGCCAGCAGCCTACAGGGGCCCTCTGGGGCCAACGTCCTGACTTTC.

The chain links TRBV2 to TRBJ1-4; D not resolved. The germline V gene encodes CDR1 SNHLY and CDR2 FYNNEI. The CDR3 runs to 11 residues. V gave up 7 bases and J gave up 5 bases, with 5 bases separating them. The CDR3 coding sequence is TGTGCCAGCACCAGAAATGAAAAACTGTTTTTT. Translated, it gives CASTRNEKLFF. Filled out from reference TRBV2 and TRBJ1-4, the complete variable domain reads EPEVTQTPSHQVTQMGQEVILRCVPISNHLYFYWYRQILGQKVEFLVSFYNNEISEKSEIFDDQFSVERPDGSNFTLKIRSTKLEDSAMYFCASTRNEKLFFGSGTQLSVL.

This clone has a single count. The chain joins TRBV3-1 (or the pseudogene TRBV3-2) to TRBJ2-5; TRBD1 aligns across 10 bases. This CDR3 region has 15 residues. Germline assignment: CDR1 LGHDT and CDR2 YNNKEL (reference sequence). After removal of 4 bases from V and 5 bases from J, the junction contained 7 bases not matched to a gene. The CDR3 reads CASSPTGGSVETQYF. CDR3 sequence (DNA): TGTGCCAGCAGCCCGACAGGGGGCTCGGTCGAGACCCAGTACTTC.

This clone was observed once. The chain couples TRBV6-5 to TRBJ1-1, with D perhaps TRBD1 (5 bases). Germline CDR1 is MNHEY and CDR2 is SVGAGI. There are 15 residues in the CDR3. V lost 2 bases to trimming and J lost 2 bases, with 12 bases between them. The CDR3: CASSYGWGPNTEAFF. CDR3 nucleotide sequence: TGTGCCAGCAGTTACGGGTGGGGCCCTAACACTGAAGCTTTCTTT.

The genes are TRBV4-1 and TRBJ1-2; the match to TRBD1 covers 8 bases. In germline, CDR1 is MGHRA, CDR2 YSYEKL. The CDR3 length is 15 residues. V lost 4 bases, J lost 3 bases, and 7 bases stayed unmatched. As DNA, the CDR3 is TGCGCCAGCAGCCCCCGGGACAGGATAGACTATGGCTACACCTTC. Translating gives CASSPRDRIDYGYTF.

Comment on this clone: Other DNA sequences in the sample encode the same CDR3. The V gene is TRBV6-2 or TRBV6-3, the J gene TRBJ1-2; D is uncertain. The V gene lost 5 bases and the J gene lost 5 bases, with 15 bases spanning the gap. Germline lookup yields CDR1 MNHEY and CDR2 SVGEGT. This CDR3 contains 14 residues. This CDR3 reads CASSTRPPGYGYTF. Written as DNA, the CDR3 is TGTGCCAGCAGTACCCGGCCCCCGGGGTATGGCTACACCTTC.

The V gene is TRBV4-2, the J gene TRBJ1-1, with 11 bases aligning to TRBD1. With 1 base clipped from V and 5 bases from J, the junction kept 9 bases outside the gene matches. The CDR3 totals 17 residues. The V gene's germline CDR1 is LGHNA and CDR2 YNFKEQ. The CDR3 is CASSQVRDRGIGTEAFF. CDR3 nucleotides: TGTGCCAGCAGCCAAGTCCGGGACAGGGGGATTGGGACTGAAGCTTTCTTT.

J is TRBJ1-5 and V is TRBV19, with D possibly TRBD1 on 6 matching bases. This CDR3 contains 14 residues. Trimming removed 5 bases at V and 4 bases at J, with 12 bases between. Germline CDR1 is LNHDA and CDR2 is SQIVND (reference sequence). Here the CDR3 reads CASSVRTANQPQHF. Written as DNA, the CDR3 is TGTGCCAGTAGTGTTCGGACAGCGAATCAGCCCCAGCATTTT.

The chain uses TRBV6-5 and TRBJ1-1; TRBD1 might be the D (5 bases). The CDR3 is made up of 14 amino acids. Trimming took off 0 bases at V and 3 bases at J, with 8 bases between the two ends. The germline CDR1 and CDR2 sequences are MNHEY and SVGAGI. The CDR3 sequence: CASSYSGGYTEAFF. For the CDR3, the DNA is TGTGCCAGCAGTTACTCCGGGGGATACACTGAAGCTTTCTTT.

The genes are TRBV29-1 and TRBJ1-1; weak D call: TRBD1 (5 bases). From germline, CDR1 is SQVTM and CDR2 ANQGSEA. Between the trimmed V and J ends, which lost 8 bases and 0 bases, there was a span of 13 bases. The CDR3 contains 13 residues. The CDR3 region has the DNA TGCAGCATCGGACAAAGTATGAACACTGAAGCTTTCTTT. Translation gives CSIGQSMNTEAFF.

CDR3 in DNA: TGTGCCAGCAAACAGGGAGTCTACACTGAAGCTTTCTTT. Translated: CASKQGVYTEAFF. The genes are TRBV6-5 and TRBJ1-1; perhaps TRBD1 as D (6 bases). Trimming removed 7 bases at V and 3 bases at J, with 12 bases between. Germline loops: CDR1 MNHEY, CDR2 SVGAGI. This CDR3 is 13 amino acids long.

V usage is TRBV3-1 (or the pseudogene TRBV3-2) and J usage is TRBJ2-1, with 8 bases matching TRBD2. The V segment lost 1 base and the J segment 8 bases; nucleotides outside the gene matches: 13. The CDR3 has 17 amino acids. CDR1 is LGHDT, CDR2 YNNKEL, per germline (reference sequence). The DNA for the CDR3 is TGTGCCAGCAGCCAAGCCCCTTCCGGGGGGGGCTGGGATGAGCAGTTCTTC. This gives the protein CASSQAPSGGGWDEQFF.

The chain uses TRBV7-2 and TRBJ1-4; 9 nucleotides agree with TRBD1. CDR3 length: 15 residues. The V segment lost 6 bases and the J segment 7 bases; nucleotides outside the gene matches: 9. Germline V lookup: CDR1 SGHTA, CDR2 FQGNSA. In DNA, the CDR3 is TGTGCCAGCAGTCTTCAAACAGGGGGCCTTGAAAAACTGTTTTTT. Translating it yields CASSLQTGGLEKLFF.

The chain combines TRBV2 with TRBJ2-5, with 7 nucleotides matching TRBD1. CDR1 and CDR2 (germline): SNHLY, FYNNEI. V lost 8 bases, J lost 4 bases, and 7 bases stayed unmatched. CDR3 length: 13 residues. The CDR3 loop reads CASFRAGGETQYF. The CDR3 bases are TGTGCCAGCTTCAGAGCAGGGGGAGAGACCCAGTACTTC.

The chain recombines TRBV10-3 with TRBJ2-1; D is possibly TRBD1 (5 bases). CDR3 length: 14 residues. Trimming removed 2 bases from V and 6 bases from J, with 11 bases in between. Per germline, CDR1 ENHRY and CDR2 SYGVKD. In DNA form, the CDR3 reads TGTGCCATCAGTGAGGGGGCGGCGACCAATGAGCAGTTCTTC. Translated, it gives CAISEGAATNEQFF.

The CDR3 DNA sequence: TGCGCCAGCAGTTTTTATGGGGGGTTTGGAAACACCATATATTTT. This codes for CASSFYGGFGNTIYF. This chain joins TRBV10-1 and TRBJ1-3; D possibly corresponds to TRBD1 (5 bases). The germline V gene encodes CDR1 WNHNN and CDR2 SYGVQD (reference sequence). This CDR3 region has 15 residues. The V and J ends lost 5 bases and 3 bases respectively, with 14 bases between them.

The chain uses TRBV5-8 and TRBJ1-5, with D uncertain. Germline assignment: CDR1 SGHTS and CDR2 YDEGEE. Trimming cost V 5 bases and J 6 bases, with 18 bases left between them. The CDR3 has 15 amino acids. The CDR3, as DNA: TGTGCCAGCAGTCAGGATAAAAATTTGGTTCAGCCCCAGCATTTT. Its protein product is CASSQDKNLVQPQHF. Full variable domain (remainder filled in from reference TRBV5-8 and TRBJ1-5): EAGVTQSPTHLIKTRGQQATLRCSPISGHTSVYWYQQALGLGLQFLLWYDEGEERNRGNFPPRFSGRQFPNYSSELNVNALELEDSALYLCASSQDKNLVQPQHFGDGTRLSIL.

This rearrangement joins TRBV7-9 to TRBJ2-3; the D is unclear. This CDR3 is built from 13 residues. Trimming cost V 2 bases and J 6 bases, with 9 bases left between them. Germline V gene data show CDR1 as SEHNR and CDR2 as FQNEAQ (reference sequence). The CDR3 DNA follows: TGTGCCAGCAGCTTAACCTCAGGTGATACGCAGTATTTT. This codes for CASSLTSGDTQYF.

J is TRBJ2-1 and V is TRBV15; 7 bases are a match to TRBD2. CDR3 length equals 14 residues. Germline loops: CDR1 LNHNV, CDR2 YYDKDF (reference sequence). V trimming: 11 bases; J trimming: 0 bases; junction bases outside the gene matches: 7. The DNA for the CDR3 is TGTGCCTCCACGGGGGGTAGCTCCTACAATGAGCAGTTCTTC. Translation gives CASTGGSSYNEQFF.

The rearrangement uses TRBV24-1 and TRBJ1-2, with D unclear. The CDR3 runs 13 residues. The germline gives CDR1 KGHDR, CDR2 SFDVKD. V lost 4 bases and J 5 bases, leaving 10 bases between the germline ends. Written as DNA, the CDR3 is TGTGCCACCAGTGACTGGAGGCAGTATGGCTACACCTTC. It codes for CATSDWRQYGYTF.

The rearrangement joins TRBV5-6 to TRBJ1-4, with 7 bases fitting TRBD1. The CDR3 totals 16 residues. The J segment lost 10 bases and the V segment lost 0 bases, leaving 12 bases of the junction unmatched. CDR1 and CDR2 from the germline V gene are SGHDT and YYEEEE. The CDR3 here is CASSLGPTGLYGKLFF. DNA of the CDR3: TGTGCCAGCAGCTTGGGACCGACAGGGCTTTATGGAAAACTGTTTTTT.

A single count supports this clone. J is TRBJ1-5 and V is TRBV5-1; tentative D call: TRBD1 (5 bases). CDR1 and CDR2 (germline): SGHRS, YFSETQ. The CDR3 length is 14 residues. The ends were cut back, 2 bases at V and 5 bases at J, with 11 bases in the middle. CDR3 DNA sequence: TGCGCCAGCAGCTTTGACAGTCTTGATCAGCCCCAGCATTTT. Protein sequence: CASSFDSLDQPQHF.

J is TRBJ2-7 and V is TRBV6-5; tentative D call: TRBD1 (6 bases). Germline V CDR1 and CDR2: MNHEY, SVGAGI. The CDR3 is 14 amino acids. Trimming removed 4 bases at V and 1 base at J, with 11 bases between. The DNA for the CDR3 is TGTGCCAGCAGTTCGGAGACAGGTTCCTACGAGCAGTACTTC. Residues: CASSSETGSYEQYF.

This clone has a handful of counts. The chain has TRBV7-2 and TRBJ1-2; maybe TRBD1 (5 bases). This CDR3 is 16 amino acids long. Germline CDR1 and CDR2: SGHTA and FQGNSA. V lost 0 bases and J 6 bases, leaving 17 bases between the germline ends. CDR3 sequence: CASSLASRGTGHGYTF. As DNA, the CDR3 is TGTGCCAGCAGCTTAGCAAGCCGGGGGACGGGACATGGCTACACCTTC. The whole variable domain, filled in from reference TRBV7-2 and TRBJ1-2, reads GAGVSQSPSNKVTEKGKDVELRCDPISGHTALYWYRQSLGQGLEFLIYFQGNSAPDKSGLPSDRFSAERTGGSVSTLTIQRTQQEDSAVYLCASSLASRGTGHGYTFGSGTRLTVV.

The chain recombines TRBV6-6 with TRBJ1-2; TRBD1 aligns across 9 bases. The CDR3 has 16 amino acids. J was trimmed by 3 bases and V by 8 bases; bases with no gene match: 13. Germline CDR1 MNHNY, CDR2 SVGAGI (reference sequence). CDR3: CASVAANRDRDYGYTF. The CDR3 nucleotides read TGTGCCAGCGTGGCCGCGAACCGGGACAGGGACTATGGCTACACCTTC.

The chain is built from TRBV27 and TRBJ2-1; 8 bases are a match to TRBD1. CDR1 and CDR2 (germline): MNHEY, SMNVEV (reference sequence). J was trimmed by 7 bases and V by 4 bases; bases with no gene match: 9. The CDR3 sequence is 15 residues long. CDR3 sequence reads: CASSYFRGQRNEQFF. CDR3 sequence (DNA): TGTGCCAGCAGTTATTTCAGGGGGCAACGGAATGAGCAGTTCTTC.

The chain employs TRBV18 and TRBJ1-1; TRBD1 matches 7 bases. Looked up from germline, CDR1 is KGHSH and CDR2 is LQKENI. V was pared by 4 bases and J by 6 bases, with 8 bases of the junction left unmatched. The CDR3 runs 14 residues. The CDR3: CASSRGQQFAEAFF. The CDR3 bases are TGTGCCAGCTCACGGGGACAGCAGTTTGCTGAAGCTTTCTTT.